These 27 T cell receptor beta chains came from one sample sequenced in a study of OX40 agonist ivuxolimab in advanced cancers. Sequenced by immunoSEQ multiplex PCR; TCRdb stores in-frame clones only, minus some. The data show some 49,000 clones, about 79% seen once. Sample: CD4+ or CD8+ T cells sorted from blood, taken in a trial of the OX40 agonist ivuxolimab. The receptor set was obtained from an adult with an advanced solid tumor such as melanoma, head and neck, liver or kidney cancer.

V gene TRBV18 combines with J gene TRBJ2-3; D unresolved. V dropped 3 bases and J dropped 4 bases, with 14 bases sitting between them. This CDR3 comprises 15 residues. Germline loops: CDR1 KGHSH, CDR2 LQKENI. CDR3 DNA sequence: TGTGCCAGCTCACCCCGTGCTGATCCCGCAGATACGCAGTATTTT. It yields the protein CASSPRADPADTQYF.

This clone was seen more than once but under ten times. The chain couples TRBV6-5 to TRBJ1-5; unclear D gene. The germline V gene has CDR1 MNHEY and CDR2 SVGAGI. The CDR3 has 11 amino acids. Trimming removed 8 bases at V and 0 bases at J, with 2 bases between. The CDR3 sequence: CASGSNQPQHF. The CDR3 DNA reads as TGTGCCAGCGGTAGCAATCAGCCCCAGCATTTT.

By proportion, this clone is medium-sized. The chain combines TRBV18 with TRBJ1-5; 7 bases agree with TRBD1. V was pared by 4 bases and J by 3 bases, with 6 bases of the junction left unmatched. The CDR3 is 15 amino acids. CDR1 is KGHSH and CDR2 is LQKENI in the germline V gene. The CDR3 nucleotides are TGTGCCAGCTCACGATACGGGACAGACAATCAGCCCCAGCATTTT. This sequence encodes CASSRYGTDNQPQHF.

J is TRBJ2-1 and V is TRBV2; TRBD2 aligns across 14 bases. Germline CDR1 and CDR2: SNHLY and FYNNEI. CDR3 size: 16 residues. The V segment lost 6 bases and the J segment 6 bases; nucleotides outside the gene matches: 7. CDR3 coding DNA: TGTGCCAGCAGGCCGGGACTAGCGGGAGTTGGCAATGAGCAGTTCTTC. It codes for CASRPGLAGVGNEQFF.

The CDR3 nucleotides are TGTGCCAGCAGGGAACTAGCGGAGCAGTTCTTC. Amino acids: CASRELAEQFF. The rearrangement uses TRBV2 and TRBJ2-1, with TRBD2 matching over 7 bases. Unmatched junction bases numbered 3, after V lost 6 bases and J lost 10 bases. Looked up from germline, CDR1 is SNHLY and CDR2 is FYNNEI. The CDR3 is made up of 11 amino acids.

This sequence joins TRBV15 and TRBJ2-1; D ambiguous. The V end lost 7 bases, the J end lost 2 bases, and 12 bases lay between the germline ends. Germline CDR1 reads LNHNV; CDR2 reads YYDKDF (reference sequence). The CDR3 contains 14 residues. The CDR3 loop reads CATNAASTYNEQFF. CDR3 coding DNA: TGTGCCACCAATGCGGCTAGTACCTACAATGAGCAGTTCTTC.

This clone was seen only once. The chain uses TRBV19 and TRBJ2-1, with D hard to call. Germline CDR1 LNHDA, CDR2 SQIVND (reference sequence). The CDR3 has 14 residues. Trimming pared 0 bases from V and 3 bases from J, leaving 6 bases between. DNA of the CDR3: TGTGCCAGTAGTATAGATACTAACTACAATGAGCAGTTCTTC. Translated, it gives CASSIDTNYNEQFF.

This clone counts as medium-sized. V usage is TRBV16 and J usage is TRBJ1-2; D possibly corresponds to TRBD1 (6 bases). Germline V gives CDR1 KGHSY, CDR2 FQNENV. V was trimmed by 0 bases and J by 6 bases, leaving 17 bases between them. The CDR3 totals 16 residues. CDR3 nucleotide sequence: TGTGCCAGCAGCCAATCGATCCAGGGGAGTGGGAATGGCTACACCTTC. Translation: CASSQSIQGSGNGYTF.

This chain joins TRBV5-5 and TRBJ1-2; TRBD1 matches 10 bases. Trimming removed 4 bases from V and 8 bases from J; junction bases left unmatched: 5. Germline V lookup: CDR1 SGHKS, CDR2 YYEKEE (reference sequence). The CDR3 contains 13 residues. The CDR3 loop is CASSGTGDGGYTF. Here the CDR3 DNA reads TGTGCCAGCAGCGGGACAGGGGACGGCGGCTACACCTTC.

This chain links TRBV5-4 with TRBJ2-2; D call uncertain. The CDR3 covers 15 residues. Trimming took off 4 bases at V and 3 bases at J, with 13 bases between the two ends. Germline lookup yields CDR1 SGHNT and CDR2 YYREEE (reference sequence). CDR3 loop: CASSRTTWDTGELFF. For the CDR3, the DNA is TGTGCCAGCAGCCGAACTACGTGGGACACCGGGGAGCTGTTTTTT.

About this clone: Germline and junction disagree at one end, which may indicate a read error. The CDR3 region is CASSASGAIVHRGAVF. CDR3 nucleotides: TGTGCCAGCAGCGCATCTGGGGCAATCGTACACCGGGGAGCTGTTTTT. The genes are TRBV9 and TRBJ2-2, with D possibly called TRBD1 or TRBD2 (5 bases each). The length of the CDR3 is 16 residues. Per the germline V gene, CDR1 is SGDLS and CDR2 is YYNGEE.

The chain joins TRBV12-5 to TRBJ2-1; 12 bases are a match to TRBD2. Germline trimming cut 3 bases from V and 6 bases from J; bases unmatched to any gene: 6. In germline, CDR1 is LGHNT, CDR2 FRNRAP. This CDR3 has 16 residues. This CDR3 is CASGLLGLAGLNEQFF. The CDR3 DNA is TGTGCTAGTGGTTTACTAGGACTAGCGGGACTCAATGAGCAGTTCTTC.

V usage is TRBV27 and J usage is TRBJ2-3, with a possible D match to TRBD2 (6 bases). The CDR3 runs to 15 residues. Trimming took 4 bases from V and 1 from J, leaving 12 bases between them. CDR1 MNHEY and CDR2 SMNVEV come from the germline V gene (reference sequence). Here the CDR3 reads CASSWRPGGTDTQYF. The CDR3 coding sequence is TGTGCCAGCAGTTGGCGACCGGGGGGCACAGATACGCAGTATTTT.

The V and J genes are TRBV9 and TRBJ1-2, with 8 bases aligning to TRBD1. This CDR3 contains 16 residues. After removal of 1 base from V and 5 bases from J, the junction contained 10 bases not matched to a gene. The germline V gene encodes CDR1 SGDLS and CDR2 YYNGEE. This CDR3 reads CASSVTPDRGGYGYTF. For the CDR3, the DNA is TGTGCCAGCAGCGTAACCCCTGACAGGGGCGGGTATGGCTACACCTTC.

V is TRBV30 and J is TRBJ1-2; weak D call: TRBD1 (6 bases). With 4 bases removed from V and 3 bases from J, the gap between germline ends came to 15 bases. The CDR3 spans 14 residues. Germline CDR1 GTSNPN, CDR2 SVGIG (reference sequence). The CDR3: CAWTPGTPYYGYTF. In DNA form, the CDR3 reads TGTGCCTGGACCCCCGGGACACCCTACTATGGCTACACCTTC.

This chain connects TRBV6-5 to TRBJ2-5, with D unresolved. With the DNA end fitting TRBJ2-7 better, the J assignment may be wrong. The CDR3 has 12 residues. Germline CDR1 reads MNHEY; CDR2 reads SVGAGI. The CDR3 nucleotides read TGTGCCAGCAGTTCGCAAGGCTACGAGCAGTACTTC. Its protein product is CASSSQGYEQYF.

The rearrangement joins TRBV6-6 to TRBJ2-7, with 9 bases fitting TRBD1. The CDR3 has 14 amino acids. J was trimmed by 5 bases and V by 5 bases; bases with no gene match: 7. CDR1 MNHNY and CDR2 SVGAGI come from the germline V gene (reference sequence). The CDR3: CASSPGQGFDEQYF. CDR3 sequence (DNA): TGTGCCAGCAGTCCGGGACAGGGATTTGACGAGCAGTACTTC.

This clone came up a few times. The chain combines TRBV2 with TRBJ1-5, with 7 bases identical to TRBD1. Germline V gives CDR1 SNHLY, CDR2 FYNNEI. CDR3 length equals 12 residues. Unmatched junction bases numbered 5, after V lost 8 bases and J lost 7 bases. The chain's CDR3 is CASGDRAQPQHF. CDR3 sequence (DNA): TGTGCCAGCGGAGACAGGGCCCAGCCCCAGCATTTT.

The rearrangement uses TRBV5-1 and TRBJ2-1, with 7 bases that match TRBD1. The germline CDR1 and CDR2 sequences are SGHRS and YFSETQ. CDR3 length: 12 residues. J was trimmed by 16 bases and V by 0 bases; bases with no gene match: 7. This CDR3 is CASSLEDRICFF. As DNA, the CDR3 is TGCGCCAGCAGCTTGGAGGACAGGATTTGCTTCTTC.

The rearrangement links TRBV19 to TRBJ2-1, with 13 positions matching TRBD2. CDR1 LNHDA and CDR2 SQIVND come from the germline V gene (reference sequence). V trimming: 5 bases; J trimming: 6 bases; junction bases outside the gene matches: 4. CDR3 length: 15 amino acids. The CDR3, as DNA: TGTGCCAGTAGTCAGACTAGCGGGAGGCCCAATGAGCAGTTCTTC. Residues: CASSQTSGRPNEQFF.

This clone occurred many times. The genes are TRBV28 and TRBJ1-4, with 7 bases aligning to TRBD1. The junction had 7 bases not matched to a gene; V was cut back by 4 bases and J by 5 bases. This CDR3 comprises 15 residues. The germline CDR1 and CDR2 sequences are MDHEN and SYDVKM. The CDR3 loop is CASSSPGQPNEKLFF. As DNA, the CDR3 is TGTGCCAGCAGTTCTCCGGGACAGCCGAATGAAAAACTGTTTTTT.

The gene calls are TRBV5-6 and TRBJ1-5, with TRBD1 identical over 8 bases. Germline loops: CDR1 SGHDT, CDR2 YYEEEE. Germline trimming cut 4 bases from V and 5 bases from J; bases unmatched to any gene: 5. The CDR3 covers 14 residues. The CDR3 sequence is CASSADRAYQPQHF. Here the CDR3 DNA reads TGTGCCAGCAGCGCGGACAGGGCCTATCAGCCCCAGCATTTT.

CDR3 amino acids: CASSLRSAGSNEKLFF. For the CDR3, the DNA is TGTGCCAGCAGCTTGCGTTCAGCAGGAAGTAATGAAAAACTGTTTTTT. J is TRBJ1-4 and V is TRBV5-4; no clear D. The ends were cut back, 1 base at V and 4 bases at J, with 14 bases in the middle. Germline CDR1 is SGHNT and CDR2 is YYREEE (reference sequence). This CDR3 spans 16 amino acids.

V gene TRBV18 combines with J gene TRBJ2-1; tentatively, D is TRBD2 (6 bases). Germline loops: CDR1 KGHSH, CDR2 LQKENI. V was cut by 2 bases and J by 7 bases, with 15 bases left in between. The CDR3 spans 15 residues. CDR3 DNA: TGTGCCAGCTCACCAGTCGGGAGAGTGGGGAATGAGCAGTTCTTC. As protein: CASSPVGRVGNEQFF.

V usage is TRBV6-6 and J usage is TRBJ1-2; 9 bases line up with TRBD1. The CDR3 extends over 14 amino acids. Germline V lookup: CDR1 MNHNY, CDR2 SVGAGI (reference sequence). The trim removed 2 bases at V and 6 bases at J, leaving 4 bases unmatched. The CDR3: CASSYGRTGDGYTF. The CDR3 bases are TGTGCCAGCAGTTACGGCCGGACAGGGGATGGCTACACCTTC.

The CDR3 bases are TGTGCCAGCAGCTCCCCCGGGGGGGTCCAGGCAGGACAGCCCCAGCATTTT. Its translation is CASSSPGGVQAGQPQHF. The chain joins TRBV7-2 to TRBJ1-5, with D possibly matching TRBD1 (5 bases). Germline values: CDR1 SGHTA, CDR2 FQGNSA. V was shortened by 4 bases and J by 7 bases, with 23 bases between the two germline ends. The CDR3 covers 17 residues.

V gene TRBV4-1 combines with J gene TRBJ2-1, with D maybe TRBD2 (6 bases). V lost 3 bases and J lost 8, with 20 bases in between. There are 16 residues in the CDR3. In germline, CDR1 is MGHRA, CDR2 YSYEKL. CDR3 in amino acids: CASSQPRESLGDEQFF. CDR3 DNA: TGCGCCAGCAGCCAGCCTCGGGAGTCCCTGGGAGATGAGCAGTTCTTC.